This TCR beta chain was retrieved from a study of tumour-infiltrating T cells in Burkitt lymphoma. The wider study: Repertoire clonality predicted overall and progression-free survival.

Assay used: immunoSEQ multiplex PCR; TCRdb lists only in-frame clones, some missing. The table lists some 13,000 clones, about 85% of them singletons, with 1.4% to 1.5% in the top ten. Trimming at V came to 6 bases and at J to 5 bases, leaving 7 bases not matched to a gene. The CDR3 runs to 14 residues. Looked up from germline, CDR1 is MNHEY and CDR2 is SVGAGI. The sequenced material came from tumor tissue. The rearrangement joins TRBV6-5 to TRBJ2-5; TRBD2 matches 9 bases. The TCR originated in a human donor with diffuse large B-cell lymphoma. DNA for the CDR3: TGTGCCAGCAGCCCGAGGACTAGCGAGGAGACCCAGTACTTC. Encoded protein: CASSPRTSEETQYF.